This T cell receptor (beta chain) was identified during a study of T-cell memory formation after mild COVID-19 (dated by TCRdb to the early 2020s). Some background on the complete study: TCR sequence clusters from the two donors were largely donor specific. T-cell clones expanding and contracting after mild COVID-19 in a couple of donors were tracked by longitudinal TCRalpha and TCRbeta repertoire sequencing. Two young, previously healthy adult volunteers, one female and one male, were included in the cohort. The full study reports these points: Clones contracting from day 15 to 85 had balanced CD4/CD8 phenotypes, while a second wave expanding from day 15 to 37 was biased towards CD4+. Contracting CD4+ clones were found mainly in CM and EM memory subsets, while CD8+ clones were enriched in EMRA. SARS-CoV-2 specificity of the second-wave clones peaking on day 37 was not confirmed. Some responding clones were found in pre-infection memory, which suggests that pre-existing cross-reactive memory T cells took part in the SARS-CoV-2 response. Only a couple of mild cases were covered by the study, and larger cohorts that include severe cases with pre-infection samples were considered necessary.

TCRdb shows the sequencer as Illumina NovaSeq 6000. TCRalpha and TCRbeta cDNA libraries were constructed by 5'RACE with constant-segment primers, with sample barcodes and unique molecular identifiers being introduced. Trizol reagent was used to extract RNA from every sample. Library amplification was performed in two PCR steps, and a second sample barcode and Illumina TruSeq adapters were introduced in the second step. Sequencing of libraries was performed on an Illumina NovaSeq with 2 x 150 bp paired-end reads. The study's processing was this. Demultiplexing of reads and collapsing into UMI-guided consensus sequences were performed with migec v1.2.7. Using mixcr v2.1.11, the UMI consensuses were aligned to TRA and TRB V and J templates and assembled into clonotypes. Expanded or contracted clonotypes were those called significant by both edgeR and NoisET, with noise models trained on biological replicates. For edgeR calls, the cutoffs were a false discovery rate-adjusted p below 0.01 and a log2 fold-change threshold of 1. As an exploratory analysis of dynamics, max-normalized trajectories of the 1000 most abundant clonotypes were examined by PCA with hierarchical clustering. Separately sequenced CD4+ and CD8+ repertoires were used to assign a CD4 or CD8 phenotype to each responding clone. TCRdb itself trimmed the public reads at Q25 with fastp, ran MiXCR and retained productive beta chains. Each CDR3 protein gets just one entry, which takes the most common genes and DNA from the rows behind it. The V and J calls shown here were made by TCRdb, not taken from the authors' results. The sample records roughly 350,000 distinct CDR3 sequences, around 21% of which are singletons. The ten biggest clones cover around 13% of the sample.

Ficoll-Paque density gradient centrifugation was the method used to isolate PBMCs. There are a few counts of this clonotype. The target of this receptor is not known. Base qualities are not provided; no much larger clone lies one nucleotide away. In the germline V gene, CDR1 corresponds to SGDLS and CDR2 to YYNGEE. Counted from cysteine to phenylalanine, this CDR3 has 13 amino acids. Only CDR3 DNA remains: 39 bases, in frame from the first base. Compared with germline, V lacks 5 bases and J lacks 1 base; bases without a gene match: 3. This sequence was found in an adult woman who had mild COVID-19 (a few samples of this study predate the infection). The sample titles of this study are shuffled in the database, so cell type and time point are left out; the donor was told from shared clones. This sequence uses TRBV9 and TRBJ2-7, with 7 junctional bases fitting TRBD1. The sample taken for sequencing was PBMCs or a T cell subset sorted from them (not recorded which). The sequenced DNA: TGTGCCAGCAGTGACAGGGATTCCTACGAGCAGTACTTC. It codes for CASSDRDSYEQYF.